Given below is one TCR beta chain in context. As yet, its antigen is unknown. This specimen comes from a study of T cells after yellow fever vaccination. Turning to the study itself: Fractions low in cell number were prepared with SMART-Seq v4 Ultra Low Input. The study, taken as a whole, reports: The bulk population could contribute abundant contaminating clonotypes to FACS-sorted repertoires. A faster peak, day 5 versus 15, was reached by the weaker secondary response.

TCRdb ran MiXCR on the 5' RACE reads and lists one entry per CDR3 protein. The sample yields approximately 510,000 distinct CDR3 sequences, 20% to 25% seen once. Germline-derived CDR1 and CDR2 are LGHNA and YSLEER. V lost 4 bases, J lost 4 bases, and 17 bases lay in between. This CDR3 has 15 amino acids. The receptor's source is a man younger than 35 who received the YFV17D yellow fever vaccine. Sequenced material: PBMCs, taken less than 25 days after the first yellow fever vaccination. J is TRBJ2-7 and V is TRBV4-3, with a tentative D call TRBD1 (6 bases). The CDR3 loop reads CASSLRPRGGYEQYF. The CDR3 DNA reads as TGCGCCAGCAGCCTACGGCCCCGAGGGGGTTACGAGCAGTACTTC.